The next 32 T cell receptor beta chains were all read from a single sample in a study of T cell changes during pregnancy in multiple sclerosis. The method was immunoSEQ multiplex PCR; TCRdb's version includes in-frame clones alone and lacks a portion of them. The sample shows about 50,000 clones, roughly nine tenths of them seen only once. Specimen: CD4+ T cells from peripheral blood mononuclear cells, collected after pregnancy. These receptors all come from a female donor with multiple sclerosis, enrolled in a pregnancy study.

The rearrangement uses TRBV6-1 and TRBJ2-7; 14 positions match TRBD2. The CDR3 is made up of 14 amino acids. The trim removed 8 bases at V and 6 bases at J, leaving 6 bases unmatched. Germline V gives CDR1 MNHNS, CDR2 SASEGT. CDR3 residues: CASGTSGSSGEQYF. In nucleotides, the CDR3 is TGTGCCAGCGGGACTAGCGGGAGTTCAGGCGAGCAGTACTTC.

The chain employs TRBV6-6 and TRBJ2-5; 8 positions match TRBD1. The CDR3 loop spans 16 amino acids. Losses at the gene ends were 6 bases for V and 10 bases for J; bases not matched to a gene: 19. CDR1 is MNHNY, CDR2 SVGAGI, per germline (reference sequence). This chain's CDR3 is CASRRGTGGPPKDQYF. The CDR3 region has the DNA TGTGCCAGCAGGCGTGGGACAGGTGGCCCTCCAAAAGACCAGTACTTC.

The chain uses TRBV29-1 and TRBJ1-1; D gene unclear. Between the trimmed V and J ends, which lost 5 bases and 0 bases, there was a span of 10 bases. CDR1 is SQVTM and CDR2 is ANQGSEA in the germline V gene. This CDR3 comprises 13 residues. The CDR3 DNA follows: TGCAGCGTTAGCCAAAGTCTGAACACTGAAGCTTTCTTT. The encoded protein is CSVSQSLNTEAFF.

The genes are TRBV29-1 and TRBJ1-3; weak D call: TRBD1 (5 bases). CDR3 length: 12 amino acids. The germline V gene encodes CDR1 SQVTM and CDR2 ANQGSEA. Trimming stripped 7 bases from V and 0 bases from J, with 7 bases between. The CDR3 sequence is CSAGGSGNTIYF. The DNA of the CDR3 is TGCAGCGCCGGGGGCTCTGGAAACACCATATATTTT.

The chain couples TRBV28 to TRBJ1-2, with 7 bases aligning to TRBD1. V gave up 5 bases and J gave up 4 bases; unmatched junction bases: 10. CDR1 and CDR2 (germline): MDHEN, SYDVKM. CDR3 length: 15 residues. This chain's CDR3 is CASSPYGQVPYGYTF. The CDR3, as DNA: TGTGCCAGCAGTCCCTATGGACAGGTGCCCTATGGCTACACCTTC.

This sequence joins TRBV30 and TRBJ1-2; 8 bases are shared with TRBD1. The CDR3 is 13 residues long. Trimming cost V 5 bases and J 0 bases; bases outside gene matches: 2. Germline CDR1 is GTSNPN and CDR2 is SVGIG (reference sequence). CDR3 sequence (DNA): TGTGCCTGGGGGACAGGAGCTAACTATGGCTACACCTTC. This translates into CAWGTGANYGYTF.

V and J are TRBV25-1 and TRBJ2-1; 12 nucleotides agree with TRBD2. This CDR3 spans 17 amino acids. With V trimmed by 2 bases and J by 7 bases, 9 bases remained unmatched. Germline V CDR1 and CDR2: MGHDK, SYGVNS. CDR3 DNA sequence: TGTGCCAGCAGTGAAAGTAGACTAGCGGGGGCAGAGAATGAGCAGTTCTTC. Translated, it gives CASSESRLAGAENEQFF.

J is TRBJ1-4 and V is TRBV28; a possible D gene is TRBD1 (6 bases). Per germline, CDR1 MDHEN and CDR2 SYDVKM. CDR3 size: 13 residues. Trimming took 6 bases from V and 7 from J, leaving 12 bases between them. CDR3 residues: CASRGPGAEKLFF. Written as DNA, the CDR3 is TGTGCCAGCAGAGGACCAGGGGCTGAAAAACTGTTTTTT.

The table lists this clone with a count of one. V and J are TRBV5-8 and TRBJ1-5; D is unclear. The germline V and J ends were trimmed by 9 bases and 11 bases, with 18 bases remaining between them. The CDR3 loop spans 12 amino acids. Germline values: CDR1 SGHTS, CDR2 YDEGEE. CDR3 sequence: CATSPTNRAQHF. The CDR3 DNA sequence: TGTGCCACTTCACCCACCAACCGGGCCCAGCATTTT.

The chain is built from TRBV10-1 and TRBJ1-5; no clear D gene. CDR3 length: 14 amino acids. CDR1 is WNHNN, CDR2 SYGVQD, per germline (reference sequence). Trimming pared 4 bases from V and 10 bases from J, leaving 17 bases between. The CDR3 DNA follows: TGCGCCAGCAGTGTCGGCGGAAGACTCGGACCCCAGCATTTT. Protein: CASSVGGRLGPQHF.

This clone was observed a handful of times. V usage is TRBV27 and J usage is TRBJ2-7; 14 bases align to TRBD2. The CDR3 runs to 15 residues. Germline CDR1 is MNHEY and CDR2 is SMNVEV (reference sequence). The junction had 0 bases not matched to a gene; V was cut back by 2 bases and J by 3 bases. CDR3 protein: CASSLGTSGSYEQYF. The CDR3, as DNA: TGTGCCAGCAGTTTAGGGACTAGCGGGAGCTACGAGCAGTACTTC.

The J gene is TRBJ2-7, the V gene TRBV29-1; 7 bases line up with TRBD1. This CDR3 contains 11 residues. Per the germline V gene, CDR1 is SQVTM and CDR2 is ANQGSEA. The trim removed 7 bases at V and 2 bases at J, leaving 2 bases unmatched. In DNA form, the CDR3 reads TGCAGCGCTGGGACAGCCTACGAGCAGTACTTC. Its protein is CSAGTAYEQYF.

CDR3 nucleotide sequence: TGTGCCAGCAGCGTCAGCTATGGCTACACCTTC. The encoded protein is CASSVSYGYTF. The chain uses TRBV9 and TRBJ1-2; D is unresolved. V was cut by 2 bases and J by 4 bases, with 3 bases left in between. CDR1 and CDR2 from the germline V gene are SGDLS and YYNGEE. This CDR3 has 11 residues. Using reference TRBV9 and TRBJ1-2 for the parts outside the CDR3, the full variable domain is DSGVTQTPKHLITATGQRVTLRCSPRSGDLSVYWYQQSLDQGLQFLIQYYNGEERAKGNILERFSAQQFPDLHSELNLSSLELGDSALYFCASSVSYGYTFGSGTRLTVV.

V gene TRBV29-1 combines with J gene TRBJ2-2, with 8 bases lining up with TRBD1. CDR1 and CDR2 (germline): SQVTM, ANQGSEA. This CDR3 has 15 amino acids. The V and J ends lost 7 bases and 7 bases, in that order; junction bases with no gene match: 14. The CDR3 here is CSARGEQGGGGELFF. CDR3 nucleotides: TGCAGCGCTCGAGGGGAACAGGGGGGAGGCGGGGAGCTGTTTTTT.

The chain carries TRBV19 and TRBJ1-6; TRBD1 matches 8 bases. The CDR3 consists of 13 residues. The ends lost 6 bases at V and 7 bases at J; junction bases unmatched: 2. CDR1 LNHDA and CDR2 SQIVND come from the germline V gene (reference sequence). The CDR3, as DNA: TGTGCCAGTAGACCAGGGGGCAATTCACCCCTCCACTTT. Its translation: CASRPGGNSPLHF. The full variable domain, in which reference TRBV19 and TRBJ1-6 provide the parts outside the CDR3, is DGGITQSPKYLFRKEGQNVTLSCEQNLNHDAMYWYRQDPGQGLRLIYYSQIVNDFQKGDIAEGYSVSREKKESFPLTVTSAQKNPTAFYLCASRPGGNSPLHFGNGTRLTVT.

This chain joins TRBV10-2 and TRBJ2-3; 12 nucleotides line up with TRBD2. The ends lost 2 bases at V and 6 bases at J; junction bases unmatched: 6. Germline V gene sequence: CDR1 WSHSY, CDR2 SAAADI. CDR3 length equals 16 residues. DNA of the CDR3: TGCGCCAGCAGTGAGCGACTAGCGGGAGAGTTTGATACGCAGTATTTT. Protein product: CASSERLAGEFDTQYF.

This chain joins TRBV6-5 and TRBJ2-2, with unresolved D. The CDR3 has 14 residues. Trimming cost V 4 bases and J 4 bases, with 10 bases left between them. CDR1 MNHEY and CDR2 SVGAGI come from the germline V gene. CDR3 residues: CASSLSPTTGELFF. In DNA, the CDR3 is TGTGCCAGCAGTTTAAGTCCTACCACCGGGGAGCTGTTTTTT.

The rearrangement uses TRBV18 and TRBJ2-2, with D possibly matching TRBD1 (6 bases). CDR1 is KGHSH, CDR2 LQKENI, per germline. The CDR3 is 16 residues long. V lost 3 bases, J lost 0 bases, and 11 bases lay in between. In DNA, the CDR3 is TGTGCCAGCTCACCCCGACAGGATCCGAACACCGGGGAGCTGTTTTTT. Its translation is CASSPRQDPNTGELFF. The whole variable domain, remainder taken from reference TRBV18 and TRBJ2-2, is NAGVMQNPRHLVRRRGQEARLRCSPMKGHSHVYWYRQLPEEGLKFMVYLQKENIIDESGMPKERFSAEFPKEGPSILRIQQVVRGDSAAYFCASSPRQDPNTGELFFGEGSRLTVL.

The chain recombines TRBV15 with TRBJ1-2, with unresolved D. The CDR3 sequence is 14 residues long. The V gene's germline CDR1 is LNHNV and CDR2 YYDKDF (reference sequence). The ends were cut back, 0 bases at V and 1 base at J, with 6 bases in the middle. Written as DNA, the CDR3 is TGTGCCACCAGCAGAGACGGGAGTAACTATGGCTACACCTTC. This sequence encodes CATSRDGSNYGYTF.

The J gene is TRBJ2-1, the V gene TRBV28, with TRBD2 matching 10 bases. CDR1 is MDHEN and CDR2 is SYDVKM in the germline V gene. This CDR3 spans 15 amino acids. The J segment lost 7 bases and the V segment lost 6 bases, leaving 9 bases of the junction unmatched. The chain's CDR3 is CASSPPAGGPNEQFF. CDR3 nucleotides: TGTGCCAGCAGCCCCCCAGCGGGAGGGCCGAATGAGCAGTTCTTC.

The CDR3: CASSLFAGTGAGRNQPQHF. The CDR3 nucleotides read TGTGCCAGCAGCTTATTCGCCGGGACAGGGGCTGGTCGCAATCAGCCCCAGCATTTT. The J gene is TRBJ1-5, the V gene TRBV7-8, with 10 bases fitting TRBD1. CDR1 and CDR2 from the germline V gene are SGHVS and FQNEAQ. V was clipped by 2 bases and J by 2 bases; unmatched bases: 12. The CDR3 runs 19 residues. The full variable domain, in which reference TRBV7-8 and TRBJ1-5 provide the parts outside the CDR3, is GAGVSQSPRYKVAKRGQDVALRCDPISGHVSLFWYQQALGQGPEFLTYFQNEAQLDKSGLPSDRFFAERPEGSVSTLKIQRTQQEDSAVYLCASSLFAGTGAGRNQPQHFGDGTRLSIL.

J is TRBJ2-5 and V is TRBV4-1, with D maybe TRBD1 (6 bases). Germline V gene sequence: CDR1 MGHRA, CDR2 YSYEKL. The germline V and J ends were trimmed by 6 bases and 5 bases, with 16 bases remaining between them. The CDR3 totals 14 residues. The DNA of the CDR3 is TGCGCCAGCAGTGGGACAAGGCGACGGGAGACCCAGTACTTC. Protein product: CASSGTRRRETQYF.

This CDR3 reads CASRWTGGTEAFF. CDR3 nucleotides: TGTGCCAGCAGATGGACAGGCGGGACTGAAGCTTTCTTT. V and J are TRBV6-1 and TRBJ1-1; 7 bases map to TRBD1. Germline loops: CDR1 MNHNS, CDR2 SASEGT. CDR3 length equals 13 residues. V lost 6 bases and J lost 5; bases outside the gene matches: 6.

This rearrangement joins TRBV2 to TRBJ1-3; 7 bases line up with TRBD1. Germline CDR1 and CDR2: SNHLY and FYNNEI. The CDR3 spans 14 residues. J gave up 2 bases and V 6 bases, and 4 bases lay outside the gene matches. CDR3 protein: CASSVTGTGNTIYF. DNA of the CDR3: TGTGCCAGCAGCGTGACAGGGACTGGAAACACCATATATTTT.

V usage is TRBV18 and J usage is TRBJ1-2; D may be TRBD1 (5 bases). Germline V CDR1 and CDR2: KGHSH, LQKENI. Trimming removed 3 bases at V and 2 bases at J, with 10 bases between. This CDR3 has 14 residues. The CDR3 is CASSPQGPNYGYTF. CDR3 nucleotides: TGTGCCAGCTCACCGCAGGGTCCGAACTATGGCTACACCTTC.

Written as DNA, the CDR3 is TGTGCCAGCAGCCCCCGAACTAGCGGGAGGGCCGGTGAGCAGTTCTTC. Residues: CASSPRTSGRAGEQFF. The chain joins TRBV4-2 to TRBJ2-1, with TRBD2 matching over 13 bases. The CDR3 runs 16 residues. V was clipped by 4 bases and J by 9 bases; unmatched bases: 9. Germline V gene lookup returns CDR1 LGHNA and CDR2 YNFKEQ.

The chain couples TRBV7-2 to TRBJ2-3; 12 bases match TRBD2. This CDR3 region has 14 residues. The V gene end was trimmed by 5 bases and the J gene end by 6 bases; junction bases not matched to a gene: 3. Germline CDR1 and CDR2: SGHTA and FQGNSA. CDR3 nucleotide sequence: TGTGCCAGCAGCACTAGCGGGAGGCGGGATACGCAGTATTTT. It encodes CASSTSGRRDTQYF.

The rearrangement uses TRBV19 and TRBJ1-4; perhaps TRBD1 as D (5 bases). Trimming cost V 6 bases and J 10 bases, with 15 bases left between them. The CDR3 extends over 13 amino acids. CDR1 LNHDA and CDR2 SQIVND come from the germline V gene (reference sequence). The CDR3 DNA is TGTGCCAGTAGCCCAGGGTCAAAATCAAAACTGTTTTTT. Translation: CASSPGSKSKLFF.

The V gene is TRBV28, the J gene TRBJ1-2, with D uncertain. The CDR3 contains 13 residues. Trimming stripped 4 bases from V and 5 bases from J, with 11 bases between. Germline-derived CDR1 and CDR2 are MDHEN and SYDVKM. CDR3 nucleotides: TGTGCCAGCAGTTATGGAGGGTCGTATGGCTACACCTTC. This encodes CASSYGGSYGYTF.

V usage is TRBV7-6 and J usage is TRBJ1-1; weak D call: TRBD1 (5 bases). Germline V lookup: CDR1 SGHVS, CDR2 FNYEAQ. V was pared by 5 bases and J by 1 base, with 11 bases between. The CDR3 consists of 14 residues. The CDR3 region is CASSLPQGNTEAFF. DNA for the CDR3: TGTGCCAGCAGCCTACCTCAGGGGAACACTGAAGCTTTCTTT.

The chain links TRBV30 to TRBJ1-2, with unresolved D. The CDR3 runs to 11 residues. Per the germline V gene, CDR1 is GTSNPN and CDR2 is SVGIG (reference sequence). The V gene lost 0 bases and the J gene lost 8 bases, with 7 bases spanning the gap. The chain's CDR3 is CAWSVGGGYTF. The CDR3 DNA follows: TGTGCCTGGAGTGTGGGCGGGGGCTACACCTTC.

V usage is TRBV5-1 and J usage is TRBJ2-1, with D possibly matching TRBD2 (7 bases). CDR1 and CDR2 (germline): SGHRS, YFSETQ. The CDR3 runs to 17 residues. V was cut by 7 bases and J by 10 bases, with 30 bases left in between. The CDR3 sequence: CASFHSGSLTGGSEQFF. The CDR3 bases are TGCGCCAGCTTTCACTCGGGTTCGCTGACGGGGGGCTCGGAGCAGTTCTTC. The whole variable domain, filled in from reference TRBV5-1 and TRBJ2-1, reads KAGVTQTPRYLIKTRGQQVTLSCSPISGHRSVSWYQQTPGQGLQFLFEYFSETQRNKGNFPGRFSGRQFSNSRSEMNVSTLELGDSALYLCASFHSGSLTGGSEQFFGPGTRLTVL.